This T cell receptor beta chain was identified in a study of blood T cell repertoires in COVID-19. About the study: There were acute and convalescent COVID-19 samples, and they came from the United States, Italy and Spain. PBMCs, B-cell-depleted T cells, or T cells were the source of the cDNA or gDNA that made up the material.

Per the study methods: Amplifying reference gene primers gave estimates of nucleated cell counts. Using immunoSEQ multiplex PCR, the repertoire was profiled, and TCRdb retains in-frame clones only, with some absent. From that table come the V and J calls and clone size; the DNA was used to work out D and trimming. The sample consists of some 170,000 clones, about 88% of them appearing once. The CDR3 consists of 15 residues. Germline V gene sequence: CDR1 SGHAT, CDR2 FQDESV (reference sequence). V was clipped by 3 bases and J by 4 bases; unmatched bases: 4. The rearrangement links TRBV11-1 to TRBJ2-1, with 9 nucleotides matching TRBD2. Sample: peripheral blood. This TCR derives from a man aged 35 to 55 with acute or convalescent COVID-19. The CDR3 nucleotides are TGTGCCAGCAGCTTGGTTCTAGCGGGATACAATGAGCAGTTCTTC. This translates into CASSLVLAGYNEQFF.